This T cell receptor (beta chain) derives from a study of PD-L1 blockade in urothelial cancer. Study summary: When blood samples were assessed, the median T cell count was around 150,000.

Method: immunoSEQ multiplex PCR; TCRdb's copy keeps in-frame clones and lacks some. The table shows roughly 24,000 clones, with around nine tenths occurring only once. From germline, CDR1 is MRHNA and CDR2 SNTAGT. Trimming removed 5 bases at V and 0 bases at J, with 8 bases between. The CDR3 loop spans 14 amino acids. Urothelial carcinoma affected the patients, and it was locally advanced or metastatic. Only a few counts were recorded for this clone. The V and J genes are TRBV6-4 and TRBJ2-1; D is perhaps TRBD1 (6 bases). The clonotype originates from a man between 60 and 75 years old with urothelial cancer. Sequences were derived from PBMCs, sampled around atezolizumab (anti-PD-L1) treatment. The CDR3 sequence: CASSRDNSYNEQFF. CDR3 sequence (DNA): TGTGCCAGCAGTAGGGACAACTCCTACAATGAGCAGTTCTTC.